The present entry profiles one T cell receptor beta chain with its context. Antigen specificity is unknown. This record comes from a study of human T cells and chemical hapten exposure. Overall study: Sensitization involved placing 2% DPC onto an approximately 2 cm by approximately 2 cm region of upper inner arm skin.

One entry per CDR3 protein results from TCRdb running MiXCR on the RACE reads. There are around 350,000 distinct CDR3 sequences in the sample; around 5.5% occur only once, and around 8.6% lies in the top ten. Time point specified: pre-sensitization, week 0. The treatment is: therapeutic diphenylcyclopropenone sensitization with weekly scalp DPC. The study drew its donors from alopecia patients who were 18 to 70 years old and suitable for DPC. Study-wide points: There was no change with DPC sensitization in TCRs above 1 in 1000 frequency.

The receptor's source is a woman aged 18-29 years with alopecia areata. Some clones in this sample may be carry-over from other donors' samples. Sample: whole blood, taken in connection with sensitization to the hapten diphenylcyclopropenone (DPC).

The chain's CDR3 is CASSLGEDYGYTF. The DNA of the CDR3 is TGTGCCAGCAGTTTAGGGGAGGACTATGGCTACACCTTC. This chain links TRBV27 with TRBJ1-2; unclear D gene. V was pared by 2 bases and J by 3 bases, with 7 bases between. The CDR3 length is 13 residues. Germline V CDR1 and CDR2: MNHEY, SMNVEV (reference sequence).